A single T cell receptor (beta chain) is shown here with its context. Its target is not known. The library was made from cDNA and included unique molecular identifiers. Yield was roughly 0.5 million cDNA molecules from roughly 0.93 to 9.6 million T cells. TCRdb passed the PCR reads through MiXCR, listing each CDR3 protein once. The sample lists some 890,000 distinct CDR3 sequences; roughly 58% were seen once. The sample originates from a study of post-analysis software for immune sequencing data. Study-wide results and caveats: Compared with controls, patients showed significantly lower normalized Chao1 diversity. Elevated frequency relative to controls characterized several TRBV segments in patients, TRBV5-6, TRBV5-1 and TRBV20-1 among them.

CDR3 length: 13 amino acids. CDR1 and CDR2 from the germline V gene are SGHVS and FNYEAQ. V usage is TRBV7-6 and J usage is TRBJ2-4, with D possibly being TRBD1 or TRBD2 (6 bases each). Gene TRBJ2-7 matches the end of the DNA better, so the J call may be wrong. This receptor was obtained from a girl aged 10 to 17 with multiple sclerosis. What was sequenced was blood. The chain's CDR3 is CASSLDPGAEQYF. The DNA for the CDR3 is TGTGCCAGCAGCTTAGATCCGGGGGCCGAGCAGTACTTC.